Listed below are T cell receptor beta chains from one sample, sequenced in a study of T-cell memory formation after mild COVID-19. MiXCR was run by TCRdb on the 5' RACE reads, yielding one entry per CDR3 protein. In the table there are hundreds of thousands of distinct CDR3 sequences, more than 15% of which are singletons. Material: PBMCs or a T cell subset sorted from them (not recorded which). The origin of the receptors is a man in his late teens or twenties who had mild COVID-19 (a few samples of this study predate the infection). Cell type and time point are not known. The conserved cysteine and the conserved F or W are not part of the CDR3 here.

j_gene,v_gene,CDR3aa
TRBJ2-2,TRBV20-1,SARTLSVGELF
TRBJ1-6,TRBV7-2,ASRLQLNSPLH
TRBJ2-7,TRBV7-3,ASSPSAAGEPYEQY
TRBJ2-7,TRBV24-1,ATSDGTGTEIDYEQY
TRBJ1-1,TRBV4-2,ASSQRQGGNSEAF
TRBJ2-1,TRBV7-9,ASSSSGGLGGSYNEQF
TRBJ2-7,TRBV10-3,AISSGGAYEQY
TRBJ2-1,TRBV25-1,ASSRVSSYNEQF
TRBJ2-2,TRBV4-2,ASSQEARGINTGELF
TRBJ2-1,TRBV27,ASSSLLAGGIYNEQF
TRBJ1-4,TRBV5-6,ASSRLGFGRDNEKLF
TRBJ1-4,TRBV5-1,ASSWLPGQGGEKLF
TRBJ2-7,TRBV29-1,SVLGTSYEQY
TRBJ1-4,TRBV5-1,ASSLAPFNEKLF
TRBJ1-2,TRBV6-5,ASSTRDRVDGYT
TRBJ2-1,TRBV6-2/TRBV6-3,ASSYLNYNEQF
TRBJ1-5,TRBV4-1,ASSQGQGARMEPQH
TRBJ1-2,TRBV6-6,ASLPRGFPGYGYT
TRBJ2-5,TRBV10-3,AITGDTRETQY
TRBJ1-6,TRBV7-9,ASSLEVANSPLH
TRBJ2-1,TRBV5-1,ASRPGAYNEQF
TRBJ2-1,TRBV7-3,ASSPEGGSSNNEQF
TRBJ1-2,TRBV5-1,ASSLGVSGNGYT
TRBJ1-2,TRBV7-2,ASSGSGRYGYT
TRBJ1-1,TRBV5-1,ASSSRDGHPMNTEAF
TRBJ2-5,TRBV5-1,ASTPGGAGGETQY
TRBJ2-2,TRBV6-1,ASKVLNSNTGELF
TRBJ2-3,TRBV20-1,SGGEPGADTQY
TRBJ1-5,TRBV6-2/TRBV6-3,ASRRRGIREQPQH
TRBJ2-3,TRBV4-1,ASSPPRTRTDTQY
TRBJ2-1,TRBV5-1,ASSAGGNFRNEQF
TRBJ2-5,TRBV7-9,ASSLRGQEETQY
TRBJ2-1,TRBV24-1,ATSDSDRGQF
TRBJ1-1,TRBV4-1,ASSQEGSGAF
TRBJ1-1,TRBV28,ATELFGNTEAF
TRBJ2-7,TRBV6-2/TRBV6-3,ASSYWQPDYEQY
TRBJ1-5,TRBV27,ASSFGGFQPQH
TRBJ1-5,TRBV28,ASSLHHTNQPQH
TRBJ1-6,TRBV6-2/TRBV6-3,ASSYNSRGNDLH
TRBJ1-2,TRBV5-1,ASSSGFSDGYT
TRBJ2-1,TRBV7-2,ASSPSSGGFNEQF
TRBJ2-1,TRBV4-3,ASSQDPSGYNEQF
TRBJ2-6,TRBV4-1,ASSQRQGANVLT
TRBJ1-2,TRBV5-1,ASSLYREEFFGYT
TRBJ1-4,TRBV5-1,ASSGTATSNEKLF
TRBJ2-3,TRBV11-2,ASSFLPGVDTQY
TRBJ2-4,TRBV5-1,ASSLGLAKNIQY
TRBJ2-3,TRBV20-1,SARDGRGTDTQY
TRBJ1-2,TRBV28,ASRKQGNDGYT
TRBJ2-2,TRBV13,ASSPDQRTGELF
TRBJ1-2,TRBV5-1,ASSLESGTYGYT
TRBJ2-2,TRBV4-3,ASSQVEGPTLTGELF
TRBJ2-7,TRBV5-1,ASSLAWLDSYEQY
TRBJ2-2,TRBV4-1,ASSIGHSTSTGELF
TRBJ1-6,TRBV5-1,ASSLNRASSPLH